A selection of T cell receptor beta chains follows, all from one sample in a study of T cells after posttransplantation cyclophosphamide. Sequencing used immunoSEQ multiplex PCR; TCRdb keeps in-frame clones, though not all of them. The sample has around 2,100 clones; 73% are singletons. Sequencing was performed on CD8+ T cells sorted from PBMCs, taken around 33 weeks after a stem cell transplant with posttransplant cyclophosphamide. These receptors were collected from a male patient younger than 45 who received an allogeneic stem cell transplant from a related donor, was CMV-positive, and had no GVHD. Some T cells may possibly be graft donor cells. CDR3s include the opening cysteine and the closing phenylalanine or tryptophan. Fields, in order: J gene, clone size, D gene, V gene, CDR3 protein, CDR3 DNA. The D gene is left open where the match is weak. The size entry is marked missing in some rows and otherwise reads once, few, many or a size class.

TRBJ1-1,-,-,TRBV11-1,CASSPRFLSNTEAFF,TGTGCCAGCAGCCCTAGATTTCTTTCAAACACTGAAGCTTTCTTT
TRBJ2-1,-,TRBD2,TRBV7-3,CASSTSGQFWDEQFF,TGTGCCAGCAGCACTAGCGGGCAATTTTGGGATGAGCAGTTCTTC
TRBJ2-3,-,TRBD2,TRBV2,CASESGTRGTDTQYF,TGTGCCAGCGAATCGGGGACTAGGGGTACAGATACGCAGTATTTT
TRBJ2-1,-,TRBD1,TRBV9,CASSIQGANEQFF,TGTGCCAGCAGTATTCAGGGGGCTAATGAGCAGTTCTTC
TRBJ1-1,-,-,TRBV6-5,CASSTTRWNTEAFF,TGTGCCAGCAGTACCACTCGGTGGAACACTGAAGCTTTCTTT
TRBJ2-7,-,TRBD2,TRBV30,CAWLGGEKPYEQYF,TGTGCCTGGTTGGGGGGGGAAAAGCCCTACGAGCAGTACTTC
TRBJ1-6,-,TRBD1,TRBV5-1,CASSLESTGASYNSPLHF,TGCGCCAGCAGCTTGGAATCTACAGGGGCTTCCTATAATTCACCCCTCCACTTT
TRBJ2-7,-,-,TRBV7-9,CASSLGLLSSYEQYF,TGTGCCAGCAGCTTGGGACTCCTGAGCTCCTACGAGCAGTACTTC
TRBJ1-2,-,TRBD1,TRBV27,CASSFSKTGGNGYTF,TGTGCCAGCAGTTTTTCGAAGACAGGGGGTAATGGCTACACCTTC
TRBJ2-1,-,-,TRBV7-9,CASSFDGTHEQFF,TGTGCCAGCAGCTTCGATGGGACTCATGAGCAGTTCTTC
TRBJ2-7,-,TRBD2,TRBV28,CASSIAGTREQYF,TGTGCCAGCAGTATCGCCGGGACTAGAGAGCAGTACTTC
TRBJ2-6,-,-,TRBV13,CASSYTGTGANVLTF,TGTGCCAGCAGCTACACAGGGACTGGGGCCAACGTCCTGACTTTC
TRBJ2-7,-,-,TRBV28,CASSSGSSYEQYF,TGTGCCAGCAGTAGCGGCAGCTCCTACGAGCAGTACTTC
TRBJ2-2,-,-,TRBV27,CASSLDRFGGELFF,TGTGCCAGCAGTCTTGACAGGTTTGGCGGGGAGCTGTTTTTT
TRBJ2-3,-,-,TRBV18,CASSPPSPDTQYF,TGTGCCAGCTCACCACCTAGCCCAGATACGCAGTATTTT
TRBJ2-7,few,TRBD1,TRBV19,CASSLVAGGYEQYF,TGTGCCAGTAGTCTTGTGGCAGGGGGCTACGAGCAGTACTTC
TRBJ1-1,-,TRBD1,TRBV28,CASSLRGTGGTEAFF,TGTGCCAGCAGTTTACGGGGGACAGGTGGGACTGAAGCTTTCTTT